This T cell receptor beta chain was documented in a study of cytomegalovirus exposure and HLA in healthy donors. Regarding the study as a whole: Fewer N-insertions than the roughly 670-donor mean were reportedly shown by an Asian-associated ancestry cluster in a later analysis.

A single count supports this clone. Its antigen remains unidentified. Use of 60 Vbeta and 13 Jbeta primers characterized the PCR. Profiling relied on immunoSEQ multiplex PCR, and the TCRdb table lists in-frame clones only, not all of them. The sample has a few hundred thousand clones, 85% to 90% seen once. The sample consisted of PBMCs. The clonotype originates from a woman between 18 and 30 years old in good health and CMV-seronegative.

The CDR3, as DNA: TGCGCCAGCAGCCTCCTCGAGCATAACTACGAGCAGTACTTC. It specifies CASSLLEHNYEQYF. The genes are TRBV4-3 and TRBJ2-7, with no clear D. CDR1 LGHNA and CDR2 YSLEER come from the germline V gene. V was trimmed by 4 bases and J by 3 bases, leaving 13 bases between them. There are 14 residues in the CDR3.